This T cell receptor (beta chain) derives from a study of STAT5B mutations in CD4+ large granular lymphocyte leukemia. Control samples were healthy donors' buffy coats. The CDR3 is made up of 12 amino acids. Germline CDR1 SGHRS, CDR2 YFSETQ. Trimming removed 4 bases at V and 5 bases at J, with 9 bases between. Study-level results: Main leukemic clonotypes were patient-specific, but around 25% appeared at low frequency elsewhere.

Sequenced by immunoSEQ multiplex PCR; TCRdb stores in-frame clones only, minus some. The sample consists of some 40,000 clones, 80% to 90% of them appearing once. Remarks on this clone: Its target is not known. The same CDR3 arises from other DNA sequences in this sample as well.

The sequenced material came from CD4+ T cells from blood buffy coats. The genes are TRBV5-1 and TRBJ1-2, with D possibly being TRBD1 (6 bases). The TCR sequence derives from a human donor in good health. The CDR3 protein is CASSLGGYGYTF. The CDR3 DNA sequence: TGCGCCAGCAGCCTAGGGGGGTATGGCTACACCTTC.